The sequence of this T cell receptor beta chain was determined in a study of T cell repertoires in cytomegalovirus infection. As for the study in general: Public TCR beta signature analysis indicated the presence of both CMV infection and matching HLA type.

This clonotype was seen only a few times. Germline V gene sequence: CDR1 KGHSH, CDR2 LQKENI. With 6 bases removed from V and 6 bases from J, the gap between germline ends came to 20 bases. The CDR3 loop spans 15 amino acids. TCRdb re-analysed the reads in MiXCR, keeping a single row per CDR3 protein. The repertoire holds about 130,000 distinct CDR3 sequences, with more than 7% as singletons. This TCR was recovered from a human donor in good health (CMV status not recorded). Some clones in this sample may be carry-over from other donors' samples. Sample: PBMCs. The rearrangement uses TRBV18 and TRBJ1-1; no definite D call. CDR3 DNA sequence: TGTGCCAGCTCCAACCACGGGCACCTCGGGGCTGAAGCTTTCTTT. Residues: CASSNHGHLGAEAFF.